The present T cell receptor beta chain was sequenced within a study of blood T cell repertoires in COVID-19 (dated by TCRdb to 2018 to 2021). With regard to the full study: Samples from collaborators originated in the United States, Italy and Spain and spanned both the acute and convalescent phases of COVID-19. A freely available public database, intended as a resource for researchers studying the immune response to SARS-CoV-2, is where the repertoires were released. The material from the prospective study consisted of cDNA or gDNA derived from T cells, B-cell-depleted T cells, or PBMCs. Nearly every sample came with metadata listing a de-identified subject ID, COVID-19 status, age in years and sex. Subjects who had been exposed to COVID-19, were actively infected with it, or had recovered from it provided the deeply sampled blood TCRbeta repertoires that made up the dataset. Samples came from the ongoing ImmuneRACE study (first 160 participants) plus 1,254 subjects from 6 global collaborators. Where available, HLA class I and class II types were taken from metadata supplied by the sample provider and were not determined by assay-based typing.

The study at large found these results: The quantity of clinical and demographic metadata differed by source and by participant and was supplied without curation.

To note about this clone: Its antigen remains unidentified. Within one base of it there is no much larger clone, and no base qualities were kept.

TCRbeta CDR3 regions were amplified from genomic DNA using the immunoSEQ Assay, a bias-controlled multiplex PCR. The paper's processing steps were these. Within the assay, amplification of reference gene primers was used to estimate how many nucleated cells each sample contained. To quantify the absolute abundance of each unique TCRbeta CDR3 rearrangement, sequence reads were collapsed and filtered. For each sample, productive Simpson clonality was calculated by taking the square root of Simpson's diversity index across productive rearrangements. The table comes from immuneACCESS by way of TCRdb, which keeps in-frame sequences with V and J called. Part of the clones is missing from these tables; in studies checked, under half for an unresolved V gene and the rest for unknown reasons. V and J calls plus clone size are reproduced from that table; the DNA served to infer D and trimming. The sample includes around 210,000 clones, with around three quarters observed a single time. In total, the top ten clones hold 4.5% to 7% of the sample.

The collaborating institutions used their own protocols to collect whole blood in K2EDTA tubes. For TCRbeta analysis, collaborators shipped samples as frozen whole blood, isolated PBMCs, or DNA extracted from either of those sample types. Per the germline V gene (reference sequence), SGHNT is the CDR1 and YYREEE is the CDR2. The CDR3 starts with the cysteine, ends with the phenylalanine, and has 15 residues. Just the 45-base CDR3 DNA is kept, in frame starting at base 1. Trimming removed 4 bases from V and 5 bases from J; the gene matches leave 10 bases unexplained. Sequencing was performed on peripheral blood. The chain uses TRBV5-4 and TRBJ2-5, and 8 bases in between align with TRBD1. This TCR was sampled from a woman aged 70 to 79 with acute or convalescent COVID-19. The CDR3 sequence is CASSPRTGGDETQYF. The nucleotides read TGTGCCAGCAGCCCGCGCACAGGGGGTGACGAGACCCAGTACTTC.